This entry lists 30 T cell receptor beta chains sequenced from one sample in a study of cytomegalovirus exposure and HLA in healthy donors. PCR used 60 Vbeta primers and 13 Jbeta primers. The data were produced by immunoSEQ multiplex PCR, yet TCRdb's version contains in-frame clones alone and is incomplete. There are 150,000 to 200,000 clones in the sample; around 68% occur only once, and about 2.9% lies in the top ten. The sample consisted of PBMCs. The receptors derive from a man aged 35 to 55 in good health and CMV-seronegative.

The rearrangement joins TRBV6-5 to TRBJ1-1, with D perhaps matching TRBD1 (6 bases). The CDR3 sequence is 12 residues long. V lost 5 bases and J lost 7, with 11 bases in between. From germline, CDR1 is MNHEY and CDR2 SVGAGI. CDR3 amino acids: CASSRTGFEAFF. The CDR3 coding sequence is TGTGCCAGCAGTCGAACAGGGTTTGAAGCTTTCTTT.

The chain is built from TRBV6-5 and TRBJ1-2, with a weak D call TRBD1 (5 bases). V was clipped by 7 bases and J by 4 bases, with 19 bases between them. CDR1 MNHEY and CDR2 SVGAGI come from the germline V gene. This CDR3 is 15 amino acids long. CDR3 sequence (DNA): TGTGCCAGCACCCTAACGCAGGGCAGGCCCTATGGCTACACCTTC. Translation gives CASTLTQGRPYGYTF.

The chain is built from TRBV7-2 and TRBJ2-7, with D perhaps matching TRBD2 (5 bases). Germline V gene lookup returns CDR1 SGHTA and CDR2 FQGNSA. The length of the CDR3 is 13 residues. Trimming removed 8 bases from V and 5 bases from J, with 16 bases in between. The CDR3 loop is CASLSQPGNEQYF. CDR3 DNA: TGTGCCAGCCTCTCCCAGCCGGGAAACGAGCAGTACTTC.

The chain joins TRBV11-2 to TRBJ2-1, with 10 positions matching TRBD2. Germline loops: CDR1 SGHAT, CDR2 FQNNGV. The CDR3 runs 16 residues. V lost 3 bases and J lost 12; bases outside the gene matches: 14. CDR3: CASSLERGGSSAGQFF. Here the CDR3 DNA reads TGTGCCAGCAGCTTGGAGCGGGGGGGTTCAAGCGCAGGGCAGTTCTTC.

The chain recombines TRBV7-9 with TRBJ2-1; D is possibly TRBD1 (5 bases). Germline assignment: CDR1 SEHNR and CDR2 FQNEAQ (reference sequence). V was shortened by 0 bases and J by 4 bases, with 7 bases between the two germline ends. The CDR3 runs 14 residues. CDR3: CASSLATEYNEQFF. CDR3 nucleotides: TGTGCCAGCAGCTTAGCGACAGAATACAATGAGCAGTTCTTC.

The rearrangement uses TRBV5-4 and TRBJ2-2; 10 nucleotides align to TRBD2. The CDR3 sequence is 16 residues long. The V gene's germline CDR1 is SGHNT and CDR2 YYREEE (reference sequence). J gave up 7 bases and V 5 bases, and 11 bases lay outside the gene matches. The CDR3 DNA reads TGTGCCAGCAGGCGGCGACTAGCGGGTCAGGGCGGGGAGCTGTTTTTT. Translated: CASRRRLAGQGGELFF. Full variable domain (rest looked up from reference TRBV5-4 and TRBJ2-2): ETGVTQSPTHLIKTRGQQVTLRCSSQSGHNTVSWYQQALGQGPQFIFQYYREEENGRGNFPPRFSGLQFPNYSSELNVNALELDDSALYLCASRRRLAGQGGELFFGEGSRLTVL.

The chain uses TRBV11-2 and TRBJ2-6; no clear D gene. V was cut by 5 bases and J by 0 bases, with 8 bases left in between. The CDR3 covers 15 residues. Looked up from germline, CDR1 is SGHAT and CDR2 is FQNNGV. The CDR3 spells CASSLLNSGANVLTF. CDR3 nucleotide sequence: TGTGCCAGCAGCCTGTTAAACTCTGGGGCCAACGTCCTGACTTTC.

The rearrangement uses TRBV7-7 and TRBJ2-5, with 10 bases lining up with TRBD1. The J call could be wrong; TRBJ2-7 is a better fit for the DNA end. CDR3 length: 14 residues. Per the germline V gene, CDR1 is SSHAT and CDR2 is FNYEAQ (reference sequence). CDR3 sequence: CASSRGQGVGEQYF. In DNA, the CDR3 is TGTGCCAGCAGCCGCGGACAGGGGGTCGGCGAGCAGTACTTC.

About this clone itself: This sample also contains other DNA sequences that code for the same CDR3. This rearrangement joins TRBV15 to TRBJ2-7, with D maybe TRBD1 (5 bases). The CDR3 covers 15 residues. Germline loops: CDR1 LNHNV, CDR2 YYDKDF (reference sequence). V shed 2 bases and J shed 3 bases, with 14 bases lying between them. CDR3 in DNA: TGTGCCACCAGCAGACGTCAAGGGGCCAACTACGAGCAGTACTTC. Translation: CATSRRQGANYEQYF.

This clone appeared a few times. The chain joins TRBV28 to TRBJ1-2; 9 positions agree with TRBD1. V shed 2 bases and J 7 bases; nucleotides not matched to a gene: 8. This CDR3 region has 15 residues. The germline gives CDR1 MDHEN, CDR2 SYDVKM. CDR3 in DNA: TGTGCCAGCAGTTTAGCGAGGACAGGGGCGGCTGGCTACACCTTC. As protein: CASSLARTGAAGYTF.

This clone turned up a few times. The gene calls are TRBV5-1 and TRBJ2-2; 7 bases are a match to TRBD1. The CDR3 has 15 residues. J lost 3 bases, V lost 0 bases, and 2 bases had no gene match. The germline V gene has CDR1 SGHRS and CDR2 YFSETQ. The CDR3, as DNA: TGCGCCAGCAGCTTGGGGGACAGCGACACCGGGGAGCTGTTTTTT. This sequence encodes CASSLGDSDTGELFF.

The chain has TRBV4-3 and TRBJ2-7; 8 bases match TRBD2. The CDR3 covers 13 residues. Germline values: CDR1 LGHNA, CDR2 YSLEER. After removal of 6 bases from V and 3 bases from J, the junction contained 4 bases not matched to a gene. The CDR3 DNA follows: TGCGCCAGCAGTCAAAGCGGGAGCTACGAGCAGTACTTC. Protein product: CASSQSGSYEQYF.

About this clone itself: Compared with germline, one end of the junction differs, possibly owing to a read error. The chain uses TRBV7-9 and TRBJ2-5, with TRBD2 matching over 7 bases. Germline CDR1 reads SEHNR; CDR2 reads FQNEAQ (reference sequence). CDR3 length equals 13 residues. The CDR3 sequence is CSSSLQAGRGQYF. The CDR3 nucleotides are TGTTCCAGCAGCTTACAGGCAGGGAGGGGCCAGTACTTC.

The chain links TRBV6-1 to TRBJ2-2, with TRBD2 identical over 7 bases. The CDR3 covers 14 residues. Germline values: CDR1 MNHNS, CDR2 SASEGT. Losses at the gene ends were 6 bases for V and 7 bases for J; bases not matched to a gene: 8. The CDR3 protein is CASSRLGLVGELFF. Here the CDR3 DNA reads TGTGCCAGCAGCCGACTCGGACTAGTCGGGGAGCTGTTTTTT.

The rearrangement links TRBV7-8 to TRBJ2-7; tentative D call: TRBD2 (7 bases). Germline V gene data show CDR1 as SGHVS and CDR2 as FQNEAQ. The V and J ends lost 1 base and 1 base respectively, with 11 bases between them. This CDR3 has 15 residues. The CDR3 protein is CASSLEGGSSYEQYF. The DNA of the CDR3 is TGTGCCAGCAGCTTAGAGGGGGGGTCATCCTACGAGCAGTACTTC. Using reference TRBV7-8 and TRBJ2-7 for the parts outside the CDR3, the full variable domain is GAGVSQSPRYKVAKRGQDVALRCDPISGHVSLFWYQQALGQGPEFLTYFQNEAQLDKSGLPSDRFFAERPEGSVSTLKIQRTQQEDSAVYLCASSLEGGSSYEQYFGPGTRLTVT.

The chain recombines TRBV9 with TRBJ2-2; TRBD2 matches at 13 bases. From germline, CDR1 is SGDLS and CDR2 YYNGEE. Trimming took 4 bases from V and 5 from J; bases not matched to a gene: 8. This CDR3 is built from 17 residues. The CDR3 DNA follows: TGTGCCAGCAGCCCCAGGACTAGCGGGAGCGATACCGGGGAGCTGTTTTTT. This sequence encodes CASSPRTSGSDTGELFF. Supplemented by reference TRBV9 and TRBJ2-2, the full variable domain reads DSGVTQTPKHLITATGQRVTLRCSPRSGDLSVYWYQQSLDQGLQFLIQYYNGEERAKGNILERFSAQQFPDLHSELNLSSLELGDSALYFCASSPRTSGSDTGELFFGEGSRLTVL.

V gene TRBV7-2 combines with J gene TRBJ2-1; TRBD2 is a possible D gene (5 bases). V lost 5 bases and J 5 bases, leaving 13 bases between the germline ends. This CDR3 is 14 amino acids long. Germline assignment: CDR1 SGHTA and CDR2 FQGNSA. Here the CDR3 reads CASSEGRPNNEQFF. The CDR3 bases are TGTGCCAGCAGCGAGGGCCGCCCGAACAATGAGCAGTTCTTC.

This clone was detected a few times. The chain has TRBV18 and TRBJ2-1, with TRBD2 matching over 9 bases. V lost 3 bases, J lost 4 bases, and 1 base stayed unmatched. From germline, CDR1 is KGHSH and CDR2 LQKENI. The CDR3 covers 14 residues. CDR3: CASSPSGGYNEQFF. The CDR3 DNA follows: TGTGCCAGCTCACCTAGCGGGGGATACAATGAGCAGTTCTTC.

The rearrangement uses TRBV6-8 and TRBJ2-3; 13 nucleotides line up with TRBD2. Germline trimming cut 7 bases from V and 1 base from J; bases unmatched to any gene: 11. The germline gives CDR1 MNHGY, CDR2 SAAAGT. The CDR3 has 18 residues. The CDR3, as DNA: TGTGCCAGCATCCCCCTCCGCGGACTAGCGGGGGGCACAGATACGCAGTATTTT. Its protein is CASIPLRGLAGGTDTQYF.

The CDR3 protein is CASSSAGDTQYF. CDR3 nucleotide sequence: TGTGCCAGCAGCTCTGCGGGAGATACGCAGTATTTT. The chain is built from TRBV11-2 and TRBJ2-3, with D possibly being TRBD2 (5 bases). In germline, CDR1 is SGHAT, CDR2 FQNNGV. The CDR3 has 12 amino acids. The V and J ends lost 4 bases and 5 bases respectively, with 7 bases between them.

The CDR3 DNA follows: TGCGCCAGCAGCTTCAGCTCTGGGGCCAACGTCCTGACTTTC. Residues: CASSFSSGANVLTF. The V call is TRBV5-1, the J call TRBJ2-6; no reliable D call. Trimming left V 2 bases short and J 0 bases short, with 3 bases between. The length of the CDR3 is 14 residues. CDR1 SGHRS and CDR2 YFSETQ come from the germline V gene.

This chain links TRBV28 with TRBJ2-5; D is uncertain. V was pared by 4 bases and J by 1 base, with 16 bases between. This CDR3 region has 16 residues. Germline CDR1 is MDHEN and CDR2 is SYDVKM. CDR3 nucleotide sequence: TGTGCCAGCAGTTCCCCTTTCGTCCGGAGCCAAGAGACCCAGTACTTC. It encodes CASSSPFVRSQETQYF.

This clone has just a few counts. The chain combines TRBV9 with TRBJ1-4; the D gene is possibly TRBD1 (6 bases). Per germline, CDR1 SGDLS and CDR2 YYNGEE. The V end lost 4 bases, the J end lost 0 bases, and 10 bases lay between the germline ends. The CDR3 has 15 residues. As DNA, the CDR3 is TGTGCCAGCAGCCCACGACAGGCAACTAATGAAAAACTGTTTTTT. Protein sequence: CASSPRQATNEKLFF.

The chain is built from TRBV18 and TRBJ1-2, with 8 bases fitting TRBD1. CDR1 is KGHSH and CDR2 is LQKENI in the germline V gene. V dropped 2 bases and J dropped 6; count of bases not matched to a gene: 5. CDR3 length: 14 amino acids. This CDR3 reads CASSPGQGGDGYTF. CDR3 coding DNA: TGTGCCAGCTCACCAGGACAGGGAGGAGATGGCTACACCTTC.

This chain links TRBV7-9 with TRBJ1-1; D not certain. Per germline, CDR1 SEHNR and CDR2 FQNEAQ (reference sequence). CDR3 length: 14 residues. Trimming removed 3 bases at V and 3 bases at J, with 11 bases between. The DNA of the CDR3 is TGTGCCAGCAGCTTTTGGCAGCGTGACACTGAAGCTTTCTTT. Protein: CASSFWQRDTEAFF.

The V call is TRBV28, the J call TRBJ2-7, with a possible D match to TRBD1 (6 bases). Germline V CDR1 and CDR2: MDHEN, SYDVKM. V was cut by 5 bases and J by 3 bases, with 14 bases left in between. This CDR3 region has 14 residues. As DNA, the CDR3 is TGTGCCAGCAGTAGGGGGAAACCCAGCTACGAGCAGTACTTC. It specifies CASSRGKPSYEQYF.

The V and J genes are TRBV19 and TRBJ2-3; D is possibly TRBD2 (6 bases). Germline lookup yields CDR1 LNHDA and CDR2 SQIVND (reference sequence). The CDR3 consists of 14 residues. V dropped 8 bases and J dropped 2 bases, with 14 bases sitting between them. The CDR3 protein is CASRDWSFTDTQYF. CDR3 DNA: TGTGCCAGTCGGGACTGGAGTTTCACAGATACGCAGTATTTT.

V usage is TRBV18 and J usage is TRBJ2-6, with 7 bases fitting TRBD2. The CDR3 loop spans 17 amino acids. Germline V gene sequence: CDR1 KGHSH, CDR2 LQKENI. J lost 0 bases, V lost 3 bases, and 5 bases had no gene match. In DNA, the CDR3 is TGTGCCAGCTCACCTGGCGGGGGTGGCTCTGGGGCCAACGTCCTGACTTTC. Residues: CASSPGGGGSGANVLTF.

In the case of this clone: The junction and the germline gene differ at one end; a read error may be behind it. Different DNA sequences within this sample yield the same CDR3. The CDR3 loop reads CSATGNIQYF. The CDR3 region has the DNA TGCAGCGCTACGGGAAACATTCAGTACTTC. V is TRBV20-1 and J is TRBJ2-4; unclear D gene. CDR3 length equals 10 residues. From germline, CDR1 is DFQATT and CDR2 SNEGSKA (reference sequence).

This clone turned up a few times. The rearrangement uses TRBV5-6 and TRBJ2-7; 7 bases fit TRBD1. The length of the CDR3 is 14 residues. CDR1 and CDR2 from the germline V gene are SGHDT and YYEEEE. J was trimmed by 2 bases and V by 4 bases; bases with no gene match: 6. The CDR3, as DNA: TGTGCCAGCAGCCCGGACAGGAAAACCTACGAGCAGTACTTC. It encodes CASSPDRKTYEQYF.